The 20 T cell receptor beta chains reported below all come from one sample, sequenced in a study of T cells in Graves' hyperthyroidism and ophthalmopathy. It was RNA transcripts that yielded the amplified TCR beta CDR3 regions. The TCR CDR3 was amplified in a first-round RT-PCR using the HTBI primer set. TCRdb called the multiplex PCR reads again in MiXCR, with one record for every CDR3 protein. There are 700,000 or so distinct CDR3 sequences in the sample; around 17% occur only once, and under 8.5% lies in the top ten. Material for sequencing was blood. The source of these receptors is a man aged 18 to 30 with Graves' hyperthyroidism.

This clonotype was picked up a small number of times. The chain combines TRBV9 with TRBJ1-2, with TRBD1 identical over 7 bases. The CDR3 totals 16 residues. V trimming: 3 bases; J trimming: 5 bases; junction bases outside the gene matches: 13. The V gene's germline CDR1 is SGDLS and CDR2 YYNGEE. For the CDR3, the DNA is TGTGCCAGCAGCGCCATAGAGAAGACAGGGATTTATGGCTACACCTTC. It yields the protein CASSAIEKTGIYGYTF. The full variable domain, its missing parts supplied by reference TRBV9 and TRBJ1-2, is DSGVTQTPKHLITATGQRVTLRCSPRSGDLSVYWYQQSLDQGLQFLIQYYNGEERAKGNILERFSAQQFPDLHSELNLSSLELGDSALYFCASSAIEKTGIYGYTFGSGTRLTVV.

The rearrangement uses TRBV15 and TRBJ1-2; 8 bases are a match to TRBD1. V was pared by 0 bases and J by 1 base, with 7 bases of the junction left unmatched. In germline, CDR1 is LNHNV, CDR2 YYDKDF (reference sequence). The CDR3 covers 17 residues. CDR3 bases: TGTGCCACCAGCAGAGAAACCTGGACAGGGAATAACTATGGCTACACCTTC. This sequence encodes CATSRETWTGNNYGYTF.

This clonotype was seen a few times. CDR3 residues: CASSLGTSGSDNEQFF. The CDR3 DNA reads TGTGCCAGCAGCTTAGGGACTAGCGGGAGCGACAATGAGCAGTTCTTC. The chain joins TRBV11-2 to TRBJ2-1; 13 bases map to TRBD2. CDR1 is SGHAT and CDR2 is FQNNGV in the germline V gene. The CDR3 has 16 residues. V trimming: 1 base; J trimming: 5 bases; junction bases outside the gene matches: 2. Filled out from reference TRBV11-2 and TRBJ2-1, the complete variable domain reads EAGVAQSPRYKIIEKRQSVAFWCNPISGHATLYWYQQILGQGPKLLIQFQNNGVVDDSQLPKDRFSAERLKGVDSTLKIQPAKLEDSAVYLCASSLGTSGSDNEQFFGPGTRLTVL.

This clonotype was seen ten or more times. The V gene is TRBV28, the J gene TRBJ1-1, with unresolved D. V shed 7 bases and J shed 1 base, with 10 bases lying between them. The CDR3 totals 13 residues. Germline assignment: CDR1 MDHEN and CDR2 SYDVKM. Written as DNA, the CDR3 is TGTGCCAGCACCGGGCGTCCGAACACTGAAGCTTTCTTT. It translates to CASTGRPNTEAFF.

This clonotype was seen a handful of times. The chain joins TRBV27 to TRBJ2-2, with 7 bases matching TRBD1. Trimming cost V 5 bases and J 4 bases; bases outside gene matches: 7. CDR1 and CDR2 (germline): MNHEY, SMNVEV (reference sequence). The length of the CDR3 is 15 residues. As DNA, the CDR3 is TGTGCCAGCAGTACCAGGGACAGATCCACCGGGGAGCTGTTTTTT. Its protein is CASSTRDRSTGELFF.

This clonotype has a count of ten or more. The rearrangement uses TRBV2 and TRBJ2-1, with 7 bases that match TRBD2. This CDR3 has 15 residues. Germline V gives CDR1 SNHLY, CDR2 FYNNEI. With 8 bases clipped from V and 0 bases from J, the junction kept 7 bases outside the gene matches. The CDR3 region has the DNA TGTGCCAGCGGCCAAGCGGGGAGCTCCTACAATGAGCAGTTCTTC. Its protein is CASGQAGSSYNEQFF.

This clonotype was counted between two and nine times. V and J are TRBV9 and TRBJ1-2; D not resolved. The germline V gene has CDR1 SGDLS and CDR2 YYNGEE. CDR3 length equals 15 residues. The V end lost 0 bases, the J end lost 5 bases, and 14 bases lay between the germline ends. CDR3: CASSVGGGLTYGYTF. DNA for the CDR3: TGTGCCAGCAGCGTAGGAGGAGGATTAACGTATGGCTACACCTTC.

This clonotype was detected many times. The chain has TRBV7-8 and TRBJ2-1; TRBD2 aligns across 11 bases. J gave up 1 base and V 4 bases, and 12 bases lay outside the gene matches. The CDR3 spans 19 residues. Germline V CDR1 and CDR2: SGHVS, FQNEAQ. The CDR3 here is CASSYPGLAAEGSYNEQFF. CDR3 DNA sequence: TGTGCCAGCAGCTACCCGGGACTAGCGGCTGAAGGTTCCTACAATGAGCAGTTCTTC.

This chain uses TRBV3-1 with TRBJ2-5; 10 bases are a match to TRBD1. V was pared by 8 bases and J by 4 bases, with 7 bases of the junction left unmatched. CDR1 and CDR2 (germline): LGHDT, YNNKEL (reference sequence). CDR3 length equals 14 residues. CDR3 DNA sequence: TGTGCCAGCCATGACAGGGGGCGCCGAGAGACCCAGTACTTC. Its protein is CASHDRGRRETQYF.

This clonotype was recorded at least ten times. CDR3 nucleotide sequence: TGTGCCAGCAGGGGGGATTCACCCCTCCACTTT. Encoded protein: CASRGDSPLHF. The chain couples TRBV28 to TRBJ1-6, with D possibly being TRBD1 (5 bases). The length of the CDR3 is 11 residues. Germline CDR1 reads MDHEN; CDR2 reads SYDVKM. V was trimmed by 6 bases and J by 8 bases, leaving 5 bases between them.

This clonotype was counted only a few times. This CDR3 is CASSRPPPGELFF. The CDR3 coding sequence is TGTGCCAGCAGTCGTCCCCCCCCCGGGGAGCTGTTTTTT. V is TRBV7-2 and J is TRBJ2-2; D gene unclear. CDR3 length: 13 amino acids. V gave up 6 bases and J gave up 6 bases, with 11 bases separating them. CDR1 is SGHTA, CDR2 FQGNSA, per germline.

V and J are TRBV9 and TRBJ1-5; no definite D call. CDR3 size: 13 residues. Trimming shortened V by 4 bases and J by 2 bases, and 7 bases separated the two germline ends. CDR1 and CDR2 from the germline V gene are SGDLS and YYNGEE. CDR3 residues: CASSNLGNQPQHF. CDR3 bases: TGTGCCAGCAGCAATCTTGGCAATCAGCCCCAGCATTTT. The whole variable domain, remainder taken from reference TRBV9 and TRBJ1-5, is DSGVTQTPKHLITATGQRVTLRCSPRSGDLSVYWYQQSLDQGLQFLIQYYNGEERAKGNILERFSAQQFPDLHSELNLSSLELGDSALYFCASSNLGNQPQHFGDGTRLSIL.

The V and J genes are TRBV20-1 and TRBJ2-2, with 7 bases lining up with TRBD1. This CDR3 has 14 amino acids. The V and J ends lost 5 bases and 1 base, in that order; junction bases with no gene match: 4. From germline, CDR1 is DFQATT and CDR2 SNEGSKA (reference sequence). The CDR3: CSARTGGNTGELFF. CDR3 bases: TGCAGTGCTCGGACAGGCGGGAACACCGGGGAGCTGTTTTTT.

This clonotype was recorded many times. V and J are TRBV12-3 or TRBV12-4 and TRBJ1-1; a weak D match, TRBD1 (6 bases). This CDR3 is built from 13 residues. With 6 bases removed from V and 4 bases from J, the gap between germline ends came to 12 bases. CDR3 sequence reads: CASRRTEGTEAFF. CDR3 coding DNA: TGTGCCAGCAGGCGGACAGAGGGCACTGAAGCTTTCTTT.

This clonotype has only one observation. The gene calls are TRBV7-9 and TRBJ2-1; 8 bases fit TRBD2. Germline loops: CDR1 SEHNR, CDR2 FQNEAQ (reference sequence). The trim removed 1 base at V and 6 bases at J, leaving 5 bases unmatched. The CDR3 sequence is 15 residues long. This CDR3 is CASSLEGLGTNEQFF. CDR3 bases: TGTGCCAGCAGCTTAGAGGGACTAGGTACCAATGAGCAGTTCTTC.

This clonotype was detected many times. The CDR3 DNA is TGTGCCAGCGGCCTTACTAGCGGGAGATTATACGAGCAGTACTTC. Its translation: CASGLTSGRLYEQYF. The chain employs TRBV7-9 and TRBJ2-7, with 11 nucleotides matching TRBD2. The junction had 10 bases not matched to a gene; V was cut back by 8 bases and J by 4 bases. From germline, CDR1 is SEHNR and CDR2 FQNEAQ (reference sequence). The CDR3 covers 15 residues.

This clonotype has ten or more counts. DNA for the CDR3: TGCAGTGCTAGCTCCCCTAGCGGTTTGAGCTCCTACAATGAGCAGTTCTTC. This gives the protein CSASSPSGLSSYNEQFF. V and J are TRBV20-1 and TRBJ2-1; TRBD2 agrees at 7 bases. The CDR3 spans 17 residues. Germline trimming cut 3 bases from V and 0 bases from J; bases unmatched to any gene: 11. CDR1 and CDR2 from the germline V gene are DFQATT and SNEGSKA (reference sequence).

In its sample, this clonotype was seen a few times. The chain employs TRBV6-1 and TRBJ1-1; TRBD1 aligns across 10 bases. The CDR3 loop spans 14 amino acids. Germline V gene lookup returns CDR1 MNHNS and CDR2 SASEGT. V dropped 6 bases and J dropped 4; count of bases not matched to a gene: 5. In nucleotides, the CDR3 is TGTGCCAGCAGATCGGGACAGGGGTTCACTGAAGCTTTCTTT. It encodes CASRSGQGFTEAFF.

This chain joins TRBV20-1 and TRBJ1-5; tentatively, D is TRBD1 (6 bases). The V end lost 2 bases, the J end lost 3 bases, and 11 bases lay between the germline ends. The CDR3 is 14 residues long. In germline, CDR1 is DFQATT, CDR2 SNEGSKA (reference sequence). CDR3 DNA sequence: TGCAGTGCTAGATGGGGGGCAGTCAATCAGCCCCAGCATTTT. As protein: CSARWGAVNQPQHF.

The chain recombines TRBV12-3 or TRBV12-4 with TRBJ2-3, with 11 bases aligning to TRBD2. The CDR3 is 17 amino acids. The V segment lost 3 bases and the J segment 0 bases; nucleotides outside the gene matches: 5. CDR3 sequence reads: CASSFLAGGPSTDTQYF. CDR3 nucleotide sequence: TGTGCCAGCAGTTTCTTAGCGGGAGGGCCAAGCACAGATACGCAGTATTTT.